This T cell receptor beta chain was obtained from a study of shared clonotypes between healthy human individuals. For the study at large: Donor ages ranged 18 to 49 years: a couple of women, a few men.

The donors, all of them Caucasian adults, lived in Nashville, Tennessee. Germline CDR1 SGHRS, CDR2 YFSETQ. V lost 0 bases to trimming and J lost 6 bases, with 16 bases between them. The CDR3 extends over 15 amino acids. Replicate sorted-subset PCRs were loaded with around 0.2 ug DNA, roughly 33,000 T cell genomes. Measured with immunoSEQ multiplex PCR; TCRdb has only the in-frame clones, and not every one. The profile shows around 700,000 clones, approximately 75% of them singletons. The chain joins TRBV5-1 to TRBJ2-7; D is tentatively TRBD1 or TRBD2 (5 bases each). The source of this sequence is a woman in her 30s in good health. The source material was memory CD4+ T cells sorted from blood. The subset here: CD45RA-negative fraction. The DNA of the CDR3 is TGCGCCAGCAGCTTGGCCGCCGGGGCTGGGGGCGAGCAGTACTTC. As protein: CASSLAAGAGGEQYF. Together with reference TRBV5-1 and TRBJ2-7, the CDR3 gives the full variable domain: KAGVTQTPRYLIKTRGQQVTLSCSPISGHRSVSWYQQTPGQGLQFLFEYFSETQRNKGNFPGRFSGRQFSNSRSEMNVSTLELGDSALYLCASSLAAGAGGEQYFGPGTRLTVT.